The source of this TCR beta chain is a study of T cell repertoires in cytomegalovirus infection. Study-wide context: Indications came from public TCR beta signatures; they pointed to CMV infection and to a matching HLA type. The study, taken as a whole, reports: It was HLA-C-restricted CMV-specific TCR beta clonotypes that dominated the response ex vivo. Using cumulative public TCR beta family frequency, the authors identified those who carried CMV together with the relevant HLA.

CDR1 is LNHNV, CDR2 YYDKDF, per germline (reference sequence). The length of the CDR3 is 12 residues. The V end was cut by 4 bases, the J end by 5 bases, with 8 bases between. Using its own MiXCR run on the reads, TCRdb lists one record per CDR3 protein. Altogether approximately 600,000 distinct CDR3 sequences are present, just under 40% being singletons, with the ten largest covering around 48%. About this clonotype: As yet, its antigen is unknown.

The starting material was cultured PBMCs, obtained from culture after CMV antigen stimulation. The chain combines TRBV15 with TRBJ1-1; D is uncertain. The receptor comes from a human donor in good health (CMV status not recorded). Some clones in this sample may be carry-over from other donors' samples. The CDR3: CATSNPPTEAFF. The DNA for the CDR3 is TGTGCCACCAGCAACCCACCGACTGAAGCTTTCTTT.